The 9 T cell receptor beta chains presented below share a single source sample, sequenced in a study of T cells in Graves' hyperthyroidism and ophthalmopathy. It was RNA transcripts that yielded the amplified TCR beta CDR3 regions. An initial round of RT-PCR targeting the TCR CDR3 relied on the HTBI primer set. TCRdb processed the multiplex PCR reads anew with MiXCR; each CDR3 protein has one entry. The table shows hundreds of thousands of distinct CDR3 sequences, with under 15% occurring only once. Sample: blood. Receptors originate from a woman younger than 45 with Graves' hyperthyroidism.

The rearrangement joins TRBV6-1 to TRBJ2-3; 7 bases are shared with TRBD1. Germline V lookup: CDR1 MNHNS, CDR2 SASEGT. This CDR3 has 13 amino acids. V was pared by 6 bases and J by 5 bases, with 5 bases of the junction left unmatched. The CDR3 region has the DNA TGTGCCAGCAGCCGCGGACAGGTAGATACGCAGTATTTT. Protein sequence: CASSRGQVDTQYF.

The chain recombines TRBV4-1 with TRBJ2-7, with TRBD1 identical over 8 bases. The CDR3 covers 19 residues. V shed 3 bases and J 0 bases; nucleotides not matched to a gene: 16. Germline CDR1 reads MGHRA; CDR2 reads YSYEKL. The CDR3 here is CASSHPPGRGLPSSYEQYF. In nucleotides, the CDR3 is TGCGCCAGCAGCCACCCCCCTGGCAGGGGGCTACCGAGCTCCTACGAGCAGTACTTC.

This chain's CDR3 is CASSPSYSGSYNEQFF. In nucleotides, the CDR3 is TGTGCCAGCAGCCCTAGTTATAGCGGGTCCTACAATGAGCAGTTCTTC. The V gene is TRBV4-2, the J gene TRBJ2-1, with TRBD2 matching over 7 bases. With V trimmed by 4 bases and J by 1 base, 7 bases remained unmatched. The CDR3 totals 16 residues. Germline assignment: CDR1 LGHNA and CDR2 YNFKEQ.

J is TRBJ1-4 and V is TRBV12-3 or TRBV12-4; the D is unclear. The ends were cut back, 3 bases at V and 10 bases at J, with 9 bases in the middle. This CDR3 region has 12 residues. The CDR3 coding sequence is TGTGCCAGCAGTTTCTTGGTGGGAAAACTGTTTTTT. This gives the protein CASSFLVGKLFF.

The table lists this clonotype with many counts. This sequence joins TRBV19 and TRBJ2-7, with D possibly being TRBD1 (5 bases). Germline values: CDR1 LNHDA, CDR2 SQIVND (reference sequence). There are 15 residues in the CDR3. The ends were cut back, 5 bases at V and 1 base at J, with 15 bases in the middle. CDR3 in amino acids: CASSFDSQTSYEQYF. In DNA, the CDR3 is TGTGCCAGTAGTTTTGACAGCCAAACTTCCTACGAGCAGTACTTC.

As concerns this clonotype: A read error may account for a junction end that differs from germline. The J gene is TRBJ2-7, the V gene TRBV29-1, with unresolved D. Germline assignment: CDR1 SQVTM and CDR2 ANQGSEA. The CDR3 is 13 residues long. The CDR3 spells CSVETPTPYKQYF. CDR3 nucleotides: TGCAGCGTTGAAACCCCGACCCCCTACAAGCAGTACTTC.

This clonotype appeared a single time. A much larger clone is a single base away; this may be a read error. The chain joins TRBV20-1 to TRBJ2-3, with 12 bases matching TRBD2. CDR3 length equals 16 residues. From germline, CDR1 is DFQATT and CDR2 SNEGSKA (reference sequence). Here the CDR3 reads CSAELGLAGPTDAQYF. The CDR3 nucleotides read TGCAGTGCCGAACTCGGACTAGCGGGACCCACAGATGCGCAGTATTTT.

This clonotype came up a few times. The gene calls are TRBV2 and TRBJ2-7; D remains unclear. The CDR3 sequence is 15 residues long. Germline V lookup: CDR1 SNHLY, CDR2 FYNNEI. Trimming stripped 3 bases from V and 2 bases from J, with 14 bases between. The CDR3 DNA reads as TGTGCCAGCAGTGACAGGTCCTCAGGAACCTACGAGCAGTACTTC. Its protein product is CASSDRSSGTYEQYF.

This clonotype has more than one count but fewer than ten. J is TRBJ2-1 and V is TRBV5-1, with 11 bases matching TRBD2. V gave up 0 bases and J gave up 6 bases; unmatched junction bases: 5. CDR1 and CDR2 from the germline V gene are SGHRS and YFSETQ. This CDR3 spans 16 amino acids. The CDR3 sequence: CASSLATSGSPNEQFF. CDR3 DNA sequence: TGCGCCAGCAGCTTGGCCACTAGCGGGAGCCCCAATGAGCAGTTCTTC.